Listed here is a single T cell receptor beta chain. The entry originates in a study of blood T cell repertoires in COVID-19. Study-level information: PBMCs, B-cell-depleted T cells, or T cells were the source of the cDNA or gDNA that made up the material.

After removal of 0 bases from V and 7 bases from J, the junction contained 3 bases not matched to a gene. Germline-derived CDR1 and CDR2 are SGDLS and YYNGEE. This CDR3 has 14 residues. Clones were read by immunoSEQ multiplex PCR, and TCRdb kept only the in-frame ones, dropping some. The table records fewer than 300,000 clones, more than 85% of them present only once. The sequence came from a person aged 18 to 30 with COVID-19, enrolled during active disease. This sequence joins TRBV9 and TRBJ2-1, with TRBD1 matching over 8 bases. What was sequenced was peripheral blood. CDR3 loop: CASSVGQGTNEQFF. As DNA, the CDR3 is TGTGCCAGCAGCGTAGGACAGGGGACGAATGAGCAGTTCTTC.